Listed below are T cell receptor beta chains from one sample, sequenced in a study of blood T cell repertoires in COVID-19. The method was immunoSEQ multiplex PCR; TCRdb's version includes in-frame clones alone and lacks a portion of them. This sample has 80,000 to 100,000 clones; over 70% occur once, and the top ten carry approximately 4.5%. Input material: peripheral blood. The source is a man in his sixties with acute or convalescent COVID-19. The CDR3 runs from the conserved cysteine through the conserved F or W. Part of the rows lack a size; the others show once, few, many or a class for expanded clones.

many	TRBJ2-2	TRBV7-9	CASSFASGATSPGELFF
-	TRBJ1-2	TRBV7-8	CASSLWTDYGYTF
-	TRBJ1-2	TRBV5-5	CASSLRTGGRIPAGGTF
-	TRBJ2-1	TRBV5-4	CASSPNGLAGSREQFF
-	TRBJ1-6	TRBV30	CAWSRDWGGSPLHF
-	TRBJ2-2	TRBV6-5	CAIRAGPNTGELFF
-	TRBJ1-5	TRBV6-5	CASSHNNQPQHF
-	TRBJ2-1	TRBV9	CASSKGQLGGEQFF
once	TRBJ2-2	TRBV7-6	CASSPRTSGGTGELFF
-	TRBJ2-7	TRBV4-1	CASSQTGQNSYEQYF
-	TRBJ2-1	TRBV7-6	CASSLRPGQGTYNEQFF
-	TRBJ1-1	TRBV7-2	CASSHFTGVANEAFF
-	TRBJ2-7	TRBV3-1/TRBV3-2	CASSQDPGQGIYEQYF
-	TRBJ1-2	TRBV11-2	CASTQNDRRGYTF
-	TRBJ1-5	TRBV19	CASTYTGNGNQPQHF